Below, 19 T cell receptor beta chains from the same sample are listed, as sequenced in a study of T-cell memory formation after mild COVID-19. TCRdb redid the calling of the 5' RACE reads with MiXCR, one entry per CDR3 protein. The data contain more than 200,000 distinct CDR3 sequences, approximately 16% of them seen just once; the ten biggest clones take up 3.5%. The sample taken for sequencing was PBMCs or a T cell subset sorted from them (not recorded which). These TCRs come from a man aged 18 to 30 who had mild COVID-19 (a few samples of this study predate the infection). Cell type and time point are not known.

Points on this clonotype: At one end, the junction sequence differs from germline, possibly due to a read error. The J gene is TRBJ2-5, the V gene TRBV7-9; D is possibly TRBD1 or TRBD2 (5 bases each). Germline V gene data show CDR1 as SEHNR and CDR2 as FQNEAQ (reference sequence). The length of the CDR3 is 16 residues. The CDR3 protein is CDSSISGTARKETQYF. CDR3 DNA sequence: TGTGACAGCAGCATCTCCGGGACGGCAAGGAAGGAGACCCAGTACTTC.

This chain joins TRBV20-1 and TRBJ2-3, with 9 bases fitting TRBD2. The CDR3 is made up of 15 amino acids. CDR1 is DFQATT, CDR2 SNEGSKA, per germline (reference sequence). Trimming removed 3 bases from V and 5 bases from J; junction bases left unmatched: 9. CDR3 residues: CSASSAGGGRDTQYF. In DNA, the CDR3 is TGCAGTGCTAGTTCAGCGGGGGGAGGAAGAGATACGCAGTATTTT.

At least ten counts were recorded for this clonotype. The chain links TRBV18 to TRBJ2-5; D not certain. V was shortened by 2 bases and J by 4 bases, with 8 bases between the two germline ends. The CDR3 is made up of 13 amino acids. The V gene's germline CDR1 is KGHSH and CDR2 LQKENI. CDR3 in DNA: TGTGCCAGCTCACCAACGCCGGTAGAGACCCAGTACTTC. It is translated as CASSPTPVETQYF.

This clonotype was seen repeatedly, ten times or more. The gene calls are TRBV5-1 and TRBJ2-7; D tentatively reads TRBD1 or TRBD2 (5 bases each). Germline assignment: CDR1 SGHRS and CDR2 YFSETQ. V lost 4 bases and J 4 bases, leaving 18 bases between the germline ends. The CDR3 is made up of 15 amino acids. The CDR3: CASSRTGTERYEQYF. The CDR3 DNA follows: TGCGCCAGCAGCCGCACTGGGACGGAGAGGTACGAGCAGTACTTC.

This clonotype was counted a few times. This sequence joins TRBV10-3 and TRBJ1-2; no clear D. Trimming removed 10 bases from V and 2 bases from J, with 17 bases in between. The germline CDR1 and CDR2 sequences are ENHRY and SYGVKD. This CDR3 is 14 amino acids long. The CDR3 nucleotides are TGTGCCACGCAACACGGCGAACCCAACTATGGCTACACCTTC. Protein product: CATQHGEPNYGYTF.

This clonotype appeared a few times. The chain recombines TRBV27 with TRBJ1-2; no clear D gene. This CDR3 is 13 amino acids long. Germline lookup yields CDR1 MNHEY and CDR2 SMNVEV (reference sequence). V was pared by 5 bases and J by 3 bases, with 10 bases between. CDR3 protein: CASSRPGDYGYTF. Written as DNA, the CDR3 is TGTGCCAGCAGTCGGCCAGGTGACTATGGCTACACCTTC.

The chain joins TRBV6-5 to TRBJ2-3; D possibly uses TRBD1 or TRBD2 (5 bases each). The CDR3 contains 15 residues. The V end was cut by 0 bases, the J end by 4 bases, with 11 bases between. Germline CDR1 MNHEY, CDR2 SVGAGI. The CDR3 here is CASSYSGAEADTQYF. The CDR3 DNA follows: TGTGCCAGCAGTTACTCCGGGGCTGAGGCAGATACGCAGTATTTT.

CDR3 residues: CASSPTGTSGKNEQFF. CDR3 DNA sequence: TGTGCCAGCAGCCCCACCGGGACTAGCGGAAAAAATGAGCAGTTCTTC. J is TRBJ2-1 and V is TRBV3-1; 11 bases are shared with TRBD2. The germline gives CDR1 LGHDT, CDR2 YNNKEL (reference sequence). The CDR3 has 16 residues. Trimming took 4 bases from V and 7 from J; bases not matched to a gene: 9.

The genes are TRBV5-4 and TRBJ2-1, with D maybe TRBD2 (6 bases). CDR1 and CDR2 from the germline V gene are SGHNT and YYREEE (reference sequence). This CDR3 contains 15 residues. The germline V and J ends were trimmed by 4 bases and 6 bases, with 17 bases remaining between them. The CDR3 sequence: CASSHSRVGGNEQFF. CDR3 nucleotide sequence: TGTGCCAGCAGCCATAGCAGGGTGGGAGGCAATGAGCAGTTCTTC. Complete variable domain (other parts from reference TRBV5-4 and TRBJ2-1): ETGVTQSPTHLIKTRGQQVTLRCSSQSGHNTVSWYQQALGQGPQFIFQYYREEENGRGNFPPRFSGLQFPNYSSELNVNALELDDSALYLCASSHSRVGGNEQFFGPGTRLTVL.

The J gene is TRBJ2-2, the V gene TRBV11-2; 9 positions agree with TRBD2. CDR1 SGHAT and CDR2 FQNNGV come from the germline V gene. Losses at the gene ends were 5 bases for V and 6 bases for J; bases not matched to a gene: 7. The CDR3 is 15 amino acids. The CDR3: CASSAQRLAAGELFF. The CDR3 bases are TGTGCCAGCAGCGCCCAGCGACTAGCGGCCGGGGAGCTGTTTTTT.

This sequence joins TRBV4-3 and TRBJ2-3; D is possibly TRBD2 (5 bases). The germline V gene has CDR1 LGHNA and CDR2 YSLEER. V gave up 0 bases and J gave up 12 bases, with 16 bases separating them. This CDR3 is 14 amino acids long. Here the CDR3 DNA reads TGCGCCAGCAGCCAAGAATTCCGGGGTCGTTTCCAGTATTTT. Translated: CASSQEFRGRFQYF.

The chain couples TRBV12-3 or TRBV12-4 to TRBJ2-5, with 11 bases matching TRBD2. The CDR3 covers 14 residues. Losses at the gene ends were 3 bases for V and 4 bases for J; bases not matched to a gene: 1. In nucleotides, the CDR3 is TGTGCCAGCAGTTTTAGCGGGGGGGTAGAGACCCAGTACTTC. Its protein is CASSFSGGVETQYF.

The chain joins TRBV7-9 to TRBJ1-2; 7 nucleotides align to TRBD1. This CDR3 region has 14 residues. Looked up from germline, CDR1 is SEHNR and CDR2 is FQNEAQ (reference sequence). V was clipped by 5 bases and J by 6 bases; unmatched bases: 9. The CDR3 reads CASSPLGTVHGYTF. As DNA, the CDR3 is TGTGCCAGCAGCCCCTTGGGGACAGTCCATGGCTACACCTTC.

This clonotype occurred a few times. The V and J genes are TRBV20-1 and TRBJ2-1, with 7 bases matching TRBD2. CDR1 DFQATT and CDR2 SNEGSKA come from the germline V gene (reference sequence). V dropped 2 bases and J dropped 6; count of bases not matched to a gene: 7. The CDR3 contains 14 residues. CDR3 in DNA: TGCAGTGCTAGATTGGGGGGGATAGGCAATGAGCAGTTCTTC. Its protein product is CSARLGGIGNEQFF.

The chain carries TRBV7-3 and TRBJ1-2; weak D call: TRBD1 (6 bases). The V end was cut by 5 bases, the J end by 8 bases, with 18 bases between. This CDR3 region has 14 residues. The germline V gene encodes CDR1 SGHTA and CDR2 FQGTGA. CDR3 DNA sequence: TGTGCCAGCAGCCCCGACAGGTATTCTCGAGGCTACACCTTC. Protein: CASSPDRYSRGYTF.

This clonotype was recorded a few times. The chain recombines TRBV10-3 with TRBJ2-3; 11 nucleotides agree with TRBD2. Unmatched junction bases numbered 10, after V lost 7 bases and J lost 1 base. The germline CDR1 and CDR2 sequences are ENHRY and SYGVKD. The CDR3 runs to 17 residues. The CDR3 sequence is CAINPGLAVPGTDTQYF. The CDR3 nucleotides are TGTGCCATCAACCCGGGACTAGCGGTTCCTGGCACAGATACGCAGTATTTT.

This clonotype was picked up a small number of times. The V and J genes are TRBV24-1 and TRBJ2-1, with TRBD2 identical over 12 bases. This CDR3 region has 16 residues. Germline-derived CDR1 and CDR2 are KGHDR and SFDVKD. V trimming: 3 bases; J trimming: 8 bases; junction bases outside the gene matches: 7. CDR3 protein: CATSDPGLAGGDEQFF. The CDR3 nucleotides read TGTGCCACCAGTGATCCGGGACTAGCGGGTGGGGATGAGCAGTTCTTC.

V gene TRBV24-1 combines with J gene TRBJ1-1, with D unclear. Trimming shortened V by 0 bases and J by 6 bases, and 13 bases separated the two germline ends. The CDR3 spans 15 residues. In germline, CDR1 is KGHDR, CDR2 SFDVKD. DNA of the CDR3: TGTGCCACCAGTGATTTGGGCACACTCAGGCCTGAAGCTTTCTTT. This gives the protein CATSDLGTLRPEAFF.

The chain carries TRBV5-4 and TRBJ1-1, with 7 bases that match TRBD1. CDR3 length: 16 amino acids. Germline V gene data show CDR1 as SGHNT and CDR2 as YYREEE (reference sequence). After removal of 4 bases from V and 1 base from J, the junction contained 10 bases not matched to a gene. CDR3 sequence: CASSQGGGSQNTEAFF. The CDR3 DNA sequence: TGTGCCAGCAGCCAGGGGGGGGGGTCACAGAACACTGAAGCTTTCTTT.